This TCR beta chain was captured in a study of blood T cell repertoires in COVID-19. About the research overall: Acute-phase and convalescent COVID-19 samples originated in the United States, Italy and Spain. Sources were T cells, B-cell-depleted T cells, or PBMCs; the material itself was cDNA or gDNA.

Authors' data handling: Nucleated cell counts were estimated from reference gene primer amplification. This table comes from immunoSEQ multiplex PCR, and its TCRdb copy is limited to in-frame clones, with some not included. That table supplies the V and J calls and clone size; D and trimming were determined from the DNA. The sample carries about 120,000 clones, around 83% recorded once. V lost 6 bases and J lost 4, with 10 bases in between. This CDR3 contains 13 residues. CDR1 is SQVTM and CDR2 is ANQGSEA in the germline V gene. The chain has TRBV29-1 and TRBJ2-6; no clear D. Sequencing was done on a sample of peripheral blood. This receptor was taken from a man older than 75 with active or convalescent COVID-19. This CDR3 is CSVLELGANVLTF. In DNA, the CDR3 is TGCAGCGTCCTCGAGCTCGGGGCCAACGTCCTGACTTTC.